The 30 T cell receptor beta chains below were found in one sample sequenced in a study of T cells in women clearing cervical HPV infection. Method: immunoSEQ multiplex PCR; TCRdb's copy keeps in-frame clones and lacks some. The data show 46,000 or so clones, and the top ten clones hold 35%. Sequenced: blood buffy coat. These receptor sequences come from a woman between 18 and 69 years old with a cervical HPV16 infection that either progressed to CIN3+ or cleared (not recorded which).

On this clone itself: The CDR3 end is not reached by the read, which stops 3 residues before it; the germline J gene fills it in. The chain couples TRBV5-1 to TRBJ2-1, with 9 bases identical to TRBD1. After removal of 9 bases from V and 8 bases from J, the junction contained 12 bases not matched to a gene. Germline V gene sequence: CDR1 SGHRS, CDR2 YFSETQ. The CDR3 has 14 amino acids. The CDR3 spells CATTPGQGVHEQFF. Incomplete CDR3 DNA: TGCGCCACCACACCGGGACAGGGAGTTCATGAG.

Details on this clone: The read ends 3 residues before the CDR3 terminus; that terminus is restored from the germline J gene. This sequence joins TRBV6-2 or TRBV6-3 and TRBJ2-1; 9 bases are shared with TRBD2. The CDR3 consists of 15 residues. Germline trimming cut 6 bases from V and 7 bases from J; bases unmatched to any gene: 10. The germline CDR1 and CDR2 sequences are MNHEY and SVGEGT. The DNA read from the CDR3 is TGTGCCAGCAGCACCCTAGCGGGATTTCAGAATGAG. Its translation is CASSTLAGFQNE. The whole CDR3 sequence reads CASSTLAGFQNEQFF.

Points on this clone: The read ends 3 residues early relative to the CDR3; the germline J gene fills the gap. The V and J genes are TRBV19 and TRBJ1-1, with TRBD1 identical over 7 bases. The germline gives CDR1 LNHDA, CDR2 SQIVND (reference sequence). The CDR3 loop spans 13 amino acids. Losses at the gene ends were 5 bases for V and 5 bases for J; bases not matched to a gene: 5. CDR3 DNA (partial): TGTGCCAGTAGTTATGGACAGGTTACTGAA. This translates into CASSYGQVTE. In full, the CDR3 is CASSYGQVTEAFF.

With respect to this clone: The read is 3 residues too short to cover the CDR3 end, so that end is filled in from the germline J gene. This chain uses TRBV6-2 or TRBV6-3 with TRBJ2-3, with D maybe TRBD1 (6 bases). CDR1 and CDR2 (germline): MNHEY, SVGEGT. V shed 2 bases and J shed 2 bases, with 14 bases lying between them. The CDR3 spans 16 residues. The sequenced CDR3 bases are TGTGCCAGCAGTTACGCCGCAGGACAGTTCACAGATACG. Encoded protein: CASSYAAGQFTDT. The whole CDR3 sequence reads CASSYAAGQFTDTQYF.

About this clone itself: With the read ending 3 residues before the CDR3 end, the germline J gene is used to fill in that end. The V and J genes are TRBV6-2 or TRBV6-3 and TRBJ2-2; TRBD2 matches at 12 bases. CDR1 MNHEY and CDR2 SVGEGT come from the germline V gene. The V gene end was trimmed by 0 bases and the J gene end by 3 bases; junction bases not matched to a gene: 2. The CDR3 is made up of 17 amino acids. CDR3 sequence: CASSYSGLAGYTGELFF. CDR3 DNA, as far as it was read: TGTGCCAGCAGTTACTCCGGACTAGCGGGGTACACCGGGGAG.

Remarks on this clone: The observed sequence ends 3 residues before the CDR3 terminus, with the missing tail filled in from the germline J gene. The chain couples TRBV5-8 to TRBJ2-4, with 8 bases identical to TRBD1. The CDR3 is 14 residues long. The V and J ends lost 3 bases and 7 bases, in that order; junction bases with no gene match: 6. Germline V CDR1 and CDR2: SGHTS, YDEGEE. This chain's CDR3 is CASSSSGGPNIQYF. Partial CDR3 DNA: TGTGCCAGCAGCTCCTCAGGGGGCCCGAACATT.

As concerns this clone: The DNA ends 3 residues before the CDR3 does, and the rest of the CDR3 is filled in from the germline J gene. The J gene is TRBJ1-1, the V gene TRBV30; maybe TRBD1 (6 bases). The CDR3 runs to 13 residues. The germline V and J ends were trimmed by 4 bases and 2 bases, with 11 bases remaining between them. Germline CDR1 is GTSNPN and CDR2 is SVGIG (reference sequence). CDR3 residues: CAWTEGVNTEAFF. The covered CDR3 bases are TGTGCCTGGACGGAGGGGGTAAACACTGAA.

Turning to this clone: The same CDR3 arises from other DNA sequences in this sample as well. CDR3 protein: CAWDRVNTEAFF. The CDR3 bases that were read are TGTGCCTGGGACAGGGTCAACACTGAA. The chain couples TRBV30 to TRBJ1-1; TRBD1 agrees at 7 bases. The CDR3 goes on 3 residues after the read ends, and that part is filled in from the germline J gene. J lost 2 bases, V lost 5 bases, and 2 bases had no gene match. Germline V CDR1 and CDR2: GTSNPN, SVGIG (reference sequence). The CDR3 consists of 12 residues.

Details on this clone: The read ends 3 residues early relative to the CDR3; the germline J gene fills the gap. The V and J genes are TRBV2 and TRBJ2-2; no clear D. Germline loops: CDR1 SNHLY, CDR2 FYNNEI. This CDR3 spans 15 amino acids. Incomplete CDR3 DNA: TGTGCCAGCAGTCCTACACGAATCACTAATGAAAAG. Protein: CASSPTRITNEK. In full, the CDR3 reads CASSPTRITNEKLFF.

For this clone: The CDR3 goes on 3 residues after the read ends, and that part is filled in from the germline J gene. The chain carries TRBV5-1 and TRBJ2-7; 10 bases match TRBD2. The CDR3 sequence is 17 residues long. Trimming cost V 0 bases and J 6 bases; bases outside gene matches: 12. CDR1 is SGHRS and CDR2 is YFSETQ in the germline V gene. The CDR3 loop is CASSLEASGRLESEQYF. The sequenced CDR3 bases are TGCGCCAGCAGCTTGGAAGCTAGCGGGAGACTCGAAAGCGAG.

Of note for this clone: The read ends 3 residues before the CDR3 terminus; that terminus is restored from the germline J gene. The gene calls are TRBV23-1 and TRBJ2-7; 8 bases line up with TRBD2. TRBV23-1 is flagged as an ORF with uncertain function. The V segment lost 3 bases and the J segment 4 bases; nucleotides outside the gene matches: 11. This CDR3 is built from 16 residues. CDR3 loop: CASSQVSGVLGYEQYF. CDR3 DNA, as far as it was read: TGCGCCAGCAGTCAGGTTAGCGGGGTTCTGGGGTACGAG.

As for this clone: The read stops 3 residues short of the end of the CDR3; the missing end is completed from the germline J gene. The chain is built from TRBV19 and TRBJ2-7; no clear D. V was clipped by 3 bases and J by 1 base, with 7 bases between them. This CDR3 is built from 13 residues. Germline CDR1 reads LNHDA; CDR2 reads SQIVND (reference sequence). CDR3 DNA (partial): TGTGCCAGTAGTATGAGTGCGTCCTACGAG. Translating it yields CASSMSASYE. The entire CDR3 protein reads CASSMSASYEQYF.

CDR3 bases read: TGTGCCAGCAGAGGTGACAGCCTCTACGAG. Amino acid sequence: CASRGDSLYE. The full CDR3 sequence reads CASRGDSLYEQYF. The V gene is TRBV7-9, the J gene TRBJ2-7; possibly TRBD1 for D (5 bases). The observed sequence ends 3 residues before the CDR3 terminus, with the missing tail filled in from the germline J gene. The CDR3 consists of 13 residues. From germline, CDR1 is SEHNR and CDR2 FQNEAQ (reference sequence). Trimming cost V 6 bases and J 3 bases, with 12 bases left between them. Full variable domain (rest looked up from reference TRBV7-9 and TRBJ2-7): DTGVSQNPRHKITKRGQNVTFRCDPISEHNRLYWYRQTLGQGPEFLTYFQNEAQLEKSRLLSDRFSAERPKGSFSTLEIQRTEQGDSAMYLCASRGDSLYEQYFGPGTRLTVT.

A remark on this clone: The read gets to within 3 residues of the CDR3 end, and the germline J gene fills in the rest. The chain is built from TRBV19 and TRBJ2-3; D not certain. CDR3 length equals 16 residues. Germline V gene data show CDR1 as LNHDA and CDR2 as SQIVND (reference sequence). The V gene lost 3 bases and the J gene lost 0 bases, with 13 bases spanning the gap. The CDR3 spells CASSIYGPRSTDTQYF. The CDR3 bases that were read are TGTGCCAGTAGTATTTATGGGCCACGTAGCACAGATACG.

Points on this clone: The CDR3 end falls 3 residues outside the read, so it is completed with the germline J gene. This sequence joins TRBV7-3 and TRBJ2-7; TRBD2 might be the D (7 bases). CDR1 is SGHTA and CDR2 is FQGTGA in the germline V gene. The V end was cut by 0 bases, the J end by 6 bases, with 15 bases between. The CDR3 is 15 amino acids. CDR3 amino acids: CASSLTGGGYSEQYF. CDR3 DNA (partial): TGTGCCAGCAGCTTAACAGGGGGGGGCTACAGCGAG.

The covered CDR3 bases are TGCGCCAGCAGCCAATTAAGGGACAGCCAAGAGACC. Residues: CASSQLRDSQET. The whole CDR3 reads CASSQLRDSQETQYF. The chain employs TRBV4-1 and TRBJ2-5; 7 nucleotides agree with TRBD1. Coverage ceases 3 residues before the CDR3 finishes, and the germline J gene fills in the end. Germline-derived CDR1 and CDR2 are MGHRA and YSYEKL. CDR3 length: 15 amino acids. The V gene end was trimmed by 2 bases and the J gene end by 1 base; junction bases not matched to a gene: 4.

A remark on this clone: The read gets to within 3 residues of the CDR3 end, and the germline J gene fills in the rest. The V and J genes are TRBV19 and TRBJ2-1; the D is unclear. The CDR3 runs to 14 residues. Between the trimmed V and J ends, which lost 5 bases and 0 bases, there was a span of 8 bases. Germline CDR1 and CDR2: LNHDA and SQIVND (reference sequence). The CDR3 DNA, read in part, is TGTGCCAGTAGTCCACAGTTCTCCTACAATGAG. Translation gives CASSPQFSYNE. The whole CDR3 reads CASSPQFSYNEQFF.

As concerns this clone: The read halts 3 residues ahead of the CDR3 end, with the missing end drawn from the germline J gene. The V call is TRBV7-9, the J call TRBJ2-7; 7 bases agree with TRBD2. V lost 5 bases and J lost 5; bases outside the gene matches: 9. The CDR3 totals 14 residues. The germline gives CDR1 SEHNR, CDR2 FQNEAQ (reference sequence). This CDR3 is CASSSGTGRDEQYF. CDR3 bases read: TGTGCCAGCAGCAGCGGGACCGGGCGGGACGAG. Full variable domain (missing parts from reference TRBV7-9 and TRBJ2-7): DTGVSQNPRHKITKRGQNVTFRCDPISEHNRLYWYRQTLGQGPEFLTYFQNEAQLEKSRLLSDRFSAERPKGSFSTLEIQRTEQGDSAMYLCASSSGTGRDEQYFGPGTRLTVT.

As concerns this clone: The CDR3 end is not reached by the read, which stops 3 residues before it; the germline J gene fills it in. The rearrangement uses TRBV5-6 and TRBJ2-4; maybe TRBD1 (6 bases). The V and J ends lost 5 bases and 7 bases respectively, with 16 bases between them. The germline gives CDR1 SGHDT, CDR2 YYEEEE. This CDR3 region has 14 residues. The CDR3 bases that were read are TGTGCCAGCAGTCTGCGGGCAGACAGGAACATT. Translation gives CASSLRADRNI. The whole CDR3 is CASSLRADRNIQYF.

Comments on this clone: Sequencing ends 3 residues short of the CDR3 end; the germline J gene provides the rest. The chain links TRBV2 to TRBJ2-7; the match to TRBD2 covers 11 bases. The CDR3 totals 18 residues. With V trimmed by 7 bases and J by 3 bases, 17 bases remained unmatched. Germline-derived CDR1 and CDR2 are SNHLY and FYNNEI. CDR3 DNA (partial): TGTGCCAGCATATCCCGGGACCTTAGCGGGGGGGGAAGCTACGAG. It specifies CASISRDLSGGGSYE. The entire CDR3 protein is CASISRDLSGGGSYEQYF.

The CDR3 here is CASSIPGTTYGYTF. The DNA read from the CDR3 is TGTGCCAGCAGCATCCCCGGGACAACTTATGGC. The V gene is TRBV5-6, the J gene TRBJ1-2; D perhaps matches TRBD1 (6 bases). The read finishes 3 residues shy of the CDR3 end, and the germline J gene is used to complete it. CDR1 is SGHDT, CDR2 YYEEEE, per germline. With 4 bases removed from V and 5 bases from J, the gap between germline ends came to 15 bases. The CDR3 contains 14 residues.

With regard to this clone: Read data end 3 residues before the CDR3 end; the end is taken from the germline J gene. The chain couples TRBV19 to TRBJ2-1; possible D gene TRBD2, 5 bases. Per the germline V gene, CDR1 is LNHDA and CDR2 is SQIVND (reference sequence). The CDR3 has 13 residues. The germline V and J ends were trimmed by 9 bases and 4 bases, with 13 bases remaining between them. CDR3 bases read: TGTGCCAGCCAGGAGGTGTCATACAATGAG. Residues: CASQEVSYNE. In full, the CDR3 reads CASQEVSYNEQFF. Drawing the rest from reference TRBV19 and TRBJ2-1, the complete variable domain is DGGITQSPKYLFRKEGQNVTLSCEQNLNHDAMYWYRQDPGQGLRLIYYSQIVNDFQKGDIAEGYSVSREKKESFPLTVTSAQKNPTAFYLCASQEVSYNEQFFGPGTRLTVL.

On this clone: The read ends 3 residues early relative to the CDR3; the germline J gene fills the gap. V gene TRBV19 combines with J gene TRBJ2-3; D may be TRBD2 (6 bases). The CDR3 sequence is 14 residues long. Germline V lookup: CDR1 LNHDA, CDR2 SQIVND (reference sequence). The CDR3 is CASSFEAGQETQYF. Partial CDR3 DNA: TGTGCCAGTAGTTTTGAGGCGGGGCAAGAGACG. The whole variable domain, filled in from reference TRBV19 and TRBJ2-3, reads DGGITQSPKYLFRKEGQNVTLSCEQNLNHDAMYWYRQDPGQGLRLIYYSQIVNDFQKGDIAEGYSVSREKKESFPLTVTSAQKNPTAFYLCASSFEAGQETQYFGPGTRLTVL.

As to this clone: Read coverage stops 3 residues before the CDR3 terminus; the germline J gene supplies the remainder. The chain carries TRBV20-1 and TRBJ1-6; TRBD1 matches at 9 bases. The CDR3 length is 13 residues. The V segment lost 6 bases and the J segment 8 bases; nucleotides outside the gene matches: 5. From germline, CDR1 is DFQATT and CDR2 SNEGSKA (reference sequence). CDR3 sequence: CSARQGVDSPLHF. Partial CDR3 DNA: TGCAGTGCAAGACAGGGGGTGGATTCACCC.

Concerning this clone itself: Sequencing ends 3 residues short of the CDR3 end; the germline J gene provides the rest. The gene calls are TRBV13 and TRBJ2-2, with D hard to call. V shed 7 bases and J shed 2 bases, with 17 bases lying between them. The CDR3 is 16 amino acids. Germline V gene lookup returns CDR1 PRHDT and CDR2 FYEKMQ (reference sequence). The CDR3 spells CASKGTLPRNTGELFF. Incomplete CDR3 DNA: TGTGCCAGCAAAGGTACCTTGCCTCGAAACACCGGGGAG.

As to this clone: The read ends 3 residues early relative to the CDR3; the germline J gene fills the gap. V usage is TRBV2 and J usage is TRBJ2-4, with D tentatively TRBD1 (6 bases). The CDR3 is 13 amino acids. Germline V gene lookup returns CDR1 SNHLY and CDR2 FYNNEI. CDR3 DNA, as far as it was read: TGTGCCAGCTCGGACAGCGGAAATCAGCCT. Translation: CASSDSGNQP. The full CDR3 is CASSDSGNQPQYF.

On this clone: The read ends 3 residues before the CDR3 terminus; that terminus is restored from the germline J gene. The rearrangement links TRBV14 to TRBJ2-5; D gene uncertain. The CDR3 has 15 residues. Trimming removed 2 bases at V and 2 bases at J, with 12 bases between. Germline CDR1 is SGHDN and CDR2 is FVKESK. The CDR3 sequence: CASSQKKAFQETQYF. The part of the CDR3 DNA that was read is TGTGCCAGCAGCCAAAAAAAAGCGTTTCAAGAGACC.

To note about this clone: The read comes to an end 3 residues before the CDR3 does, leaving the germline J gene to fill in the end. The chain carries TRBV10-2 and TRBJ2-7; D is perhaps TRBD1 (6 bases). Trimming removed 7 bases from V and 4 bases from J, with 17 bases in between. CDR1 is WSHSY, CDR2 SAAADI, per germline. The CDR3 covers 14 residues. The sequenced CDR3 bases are TGCGCCAGCACGCTACAGGGTGACGGGTACGAG. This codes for CASTLQGDGYE. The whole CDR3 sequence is CASTLQGDGYEQYF.

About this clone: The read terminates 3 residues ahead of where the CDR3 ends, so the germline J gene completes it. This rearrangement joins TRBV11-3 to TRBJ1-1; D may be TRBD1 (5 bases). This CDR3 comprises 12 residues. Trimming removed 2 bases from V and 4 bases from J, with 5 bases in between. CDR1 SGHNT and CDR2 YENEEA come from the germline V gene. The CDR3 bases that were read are TGTGCCAGCAGCTTACAGGGCACTGAA. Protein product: CASSLQGTE. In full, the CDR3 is CASSLQGTEAFF.

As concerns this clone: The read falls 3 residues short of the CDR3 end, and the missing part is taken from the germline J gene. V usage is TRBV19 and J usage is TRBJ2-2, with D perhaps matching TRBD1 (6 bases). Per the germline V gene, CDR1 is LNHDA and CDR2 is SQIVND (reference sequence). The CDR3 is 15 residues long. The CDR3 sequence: CASSIVEGVNSPLFF. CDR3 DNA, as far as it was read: TGTGCCAGTAGTATAGTAGAGGGGGTTAATTCACCG.